The TCR beta chain under discussion was sequenced for a study of T cell clonotyping in hematopoietic cell transplantation (dated by TCRdb to about 2021). For the study in its entirety: A total of 120 to 150 blood samples were gathered in the study from 30 to 35 consecutive transplant recipients along with their related donors. Patients were recruited between 2015 and 2017 and followed until late 2020 or death. General conclusions and limits of the study: The sample size was limited, and because cells were not sorted, the contributions of CD4 and CD8 repertoires could not be separated. Overlap with donor repertoires was found for only a small fraction of recipient repertoires, with over 95% found to appear de novo at the given depth. A decrease in recipient TCR diversity was observed after transplant, and a progressive increase in pathologically expanded clonotypes was seen from day 30 to day 180. Broader posttransplant TCR repertoire diversity was predicted by donor and pretransplant recipient Inverse Simpson Index values.

The time point label here, explained by the study, means: 180 days after allo-HCT. Recipient blood was collected about 28 days before transplant and at days 30, 100 and 180 after transplant. Nuclei Lysis Solution was used to extract genomic DNA from fresh or cryopreserved unfractionated peripheral blood mononuclear cells. Note on this clone: The target of this receptor is not known. The input lacks base qualities; no much larger clone sits a single base away.

TCR beta CDR3 regions were amplified from genomic DNA with the immunoSEQ assay, a bias-controlled multiplex PCR using V- and J-specific primers. In a second PCR step, the CDR3 amplicons were tagged with a proprietary barcode plus Illumina adapter sequences. CDR3 libraries were sequenced on an Illumina MiSeq instrument. Concerning the study's data processing: Export and quality control were handled in immunoSEQ Analyzer 3.0, while downstream analyses relied on R Bioconductor and Immunarch. Only productive rearrangements in the normalized downsampled data set went into calculating the repertoire metrics. In the normalized cohort, a clonotype counted as pathologically expanded if the clonotype was larger than 5 templates. The Inverse Simpson Index served as the measure of repertoire diversity. To capture all clonotypes, CMV-specificity analyses were performed on the non-normalized data set. TCRdb carries this immuneACCESS record with in-frame sequences only. Its versions omit some clonotypes, under half of them owing to an unresolved V gene in the studies checked, with the rest unexplained. The D gene and trimming were derived from the DNA, and the V and J assignments and clone size from that table. Counted in this sample were just over 8,500 clones; almost 85% of them appeared once. The leading ten clones occupy roughly a third of the sample.

Counted from cysteine to phenylalanine, this CDR3 has 15 amino acids. Of all the DNA, just the CDR3 is kept, 45 bases in frame from base 1. CDR1 and CDR2 are read off the germline V gene (reference sequence) as LNHDA and SQIVND. V has 2 bases trimmed and J has 1 base trimmed; junction bases matching no gene number 5. The sequencing here drew on PBMCs, taken 180 days after allogeneic stem cell transplant. Recombination connected TRBV19 to TRBJ2-7, and TRBD1 matches 7 of the central bases. This clonotype was obtained from a female patient aged 30-39 years who had an allogeneic stem cell transplant, so the T cells may come from the graft donor. Some clones in this sample may be carry-over from other donors' samples. The CDR3 loop reads CASSIKGATSYEQYF. The sequence in DNA is TGTGCCAGTAGTATAAAGGGGGCAACTTCCTACGAGCAGTACTTC.